Below are 20 T cell receptor beta chains sequenced from a single sample in a study of OX40 agonist ivuxolimab in advanced cancers. Generated by immunoSEQ multiplex PCR, the TCRdb table keeps only in-frame clones and is missing some. The repertoire holds about 20,000 clones, with approximately 88% as singletons. The sample was CD4+ or CD8+ T cells sorted from blood, taken in a trial of the OX40 agonist ivuxolimab. These receptors originate from an adult with an advanced solid tumor such as melanoma, head and neck, liver or kidney cancer.

The V and J genes are TRBV9 and TRBJ1-2; TRBD1 aligns across 9 bases. The CDR3 is 13 amino acids. Germline trimming cut 3 bases from V and 8 bases from J; bases unmatched to any gene: 5. Germline CDR1 SGDLS, CDR2 YYNGEE. The CDR3 DNA is TGTGCCAGCAGCGGCCGGGACAGGGAAGGCTACACCTTC. Translating it yields CASSGRDREGYTF.

The rearrangement joins TRBV2 to TRBJ2-7, with 9 bases identical to TRBD1. The CDR3 contains 15 residues. The germline V gene encodes CDR1 SNHLY and CDR2 FYNNEI. V trimming: 6 bases; J trimming: 1 base; junction bases outside the gene matches: 7. CDR3 protein: CASRVTGGASYEQYF. In nucleotides, the CDR3 is TGTGCCAGCAGAGTCACAGGGGGCGCATCCTACGAGCAGTACTTC.

The chain is built from TRBV7-9 and TRBJ2-3, with unresolved D. This CDR3 has 13 residues. Germline V gene sequence: CDR1 SEHNR, CDR2 FQNEAQ (reference sequence). V shed 3 bases and J shed 0 bases, with 4 bases lying between them. This CDR3 reads CASSFPSTDTQYF. In DNA, the CDR3 is TGTGCCAGCAGCTTTCCCAGCACAGATACGCAGTATTTT.

This clone showed up just a few times. The chain has TRBV27 and TRBJ2-2; 11 bases line up with TRBD2. The CDR3 is 15 amino acids. Germline lookup yields CDR1 MNHEY and CDR2 SMNVEV (reference sequence). With V trimmed by 6 bases and J by 5 bases, 5 bases remained unmatched. The CDR3 nucleotides read TGTGCCAGCAGCATAGCGGGGGGGCCTACCGGGGAGCTGTTTTTT. It codes for CASSIAGGPTGELFF.

The DNA of the CDR3 is TGTGCCAGCAGCCCGGACGGCTACGAGCAGTACTTC. Amino acid sequence: CASSPDGYEQYF. V usage is TRBV9 and J usage is TRBJ2-7; unclear D gene. Germline V gives CDR1 SGDLS, CDR2 YYNGEE. Trimming took 4 bases from V and 3 from J, leaving 8 bases between them. The CDR3 loop spans 12 amino acids.

In this sample, this clone turned up once. The chain links TRBV27 to TRBJ2-3, with 9 bases matching TRBD1. Germline loops: CDR1 MNHEY, CDR2 SMNVEV (reference sequence). V shed 3 bases and J 5 bases; nucleotides not matched to a gene: 12. The CDR3 has 17 amino acids. The CDR3 sequence: CASSFLLPGTGIDTQYF. CDR3 DNA: TGTGCCAGCAGTTTCCTCCTCCCCGGGACAGGGATAGATACGCAGTATTTT.

This clone showed up just once. V is TRBV6-6 and J is TRBJ2-7, with a tentative D call TRBD2 (5 bases). Trimming shortened V by 7 bases and J by 2 bases, and 12 bases separated the two germline ends. The CDR3 loop spans 13 amino acids. Germline CDR1 MNHNY, CDR2 SVGAGI (reference sequence). CDR3 bases: TGTGCCAGCACCCCCGAGGGCCCCTACGAGCAGTACTTC. Its translation is CASTPEGPYEQYF.

The chain couples TRBV14 to TRBJ2-3; 11 nucleotides line up with TRBD1. CDR1 is SGHDN and CDR2 is FVKESK in the germline V gene. V was pared by 2 bases and J by 4 bases, with 5 bases of the junction left unmatched. The CDR3 is 16 residues long. This CDR3 is CASSQLRGQGADTQYF. DNA of the CDR3: TGTGCCAGCAGCCAACTGAGGGGACAGGGGGCAGATACGCAGTATTTT. Drawing the rest from reference TRBV14 and TRBJ2-3, the complete variable domain is EAGVTQFPSHSVIEKGQTVTLRCDPISGHDNLYWYRRVMGKEIKFLLHFVKESKQDESGMPNNRFLAERTGGTYSTLKVQPAELEDSGVYFCASSQLRGQGADTQYFGPGTRLTVL.

The chain uses TRBV5-4 and TRBJ2-7; D is perhaps TRBD2 (6 bases). The germline CDR1 and CDR2 sequences are SGHNT and YYREEE (reference sequence). Between the trimmed V and J ends, which lost 4 bases and 6 bases, there was a span of 17 bases. This CDR3 region has 14 residues. CDR3 region: CASSQEGQGTEQYF. The CDR3 DNA follows: TGTGCCAGCAGCCAGGAGGGTCAGGGAACCGAGCAGTACTTC.

The V gene is TRBV9, the J gene TRBJ2-3, with a tentative D call TRBD2 (5 bases). Trimming removed 1 base from V and 5 bases from J, with 8 bases in between. This CDR3 spans 13 amino acids. Germline loops: CDR1 SGDLS, CDR2 YYNGEE. CDR3 sequence: CASSVRGKDTQYF. The CDR3 coding sequence is TGTGCCAGCAGCGTACGGGGAAAAGATACGCAGTATTTT.

The chain uses TRBV6-5 and TRBJ2-1; TRBD2 agrees at 8 bases. Germline-derived CDR1 and CDR2 are MNHEY and SVGAGI. This CDR3 has 16 amino acids. The junction had 8 bases not matched to a gene; V was cut back by 0 bases and J by 7 bases. Here the CDR3 reads CASSYSTGGPWNEQFF. DNA of the CDR3: TGTGCCAGCAGTTACTCGACGGGAGGGCCTTGGAATGAGCAGTTCTTC.

This sequence joins TRBV11-2 and TRBJ1-1; D unresolved. The CDR3 spans 13 residues. Trimming stripped 4 bases from V and 5 bases from J, with 11 bases between. From germline, CDR1 is SGHAT and CDR2 FQNNGV. CDR3 amino acids: CASSYLEGTEAFF. Here the CDR3 DNA reads TGTGCCAGCAGCTACCTAGAAGGAACTGAAGCTTTCTTT.

V usage is TRBV20-1 and J usage is TRBJ1-2; D remains unclear. This CDR3 is built from 11 residues. The V end was cut by 8 bases, the J end by 7 bases, with 14 bases between. Per germline, CDR1 DFQATT and CDR2 SNEGSKA (reference sequence). The CDR3 loop reads CSPREGGGYTF. In DNA, the CDR3 is TGCAGTCCGAGAGAGGGAGGTGGCTACACCTTC.

Only one count was recorded for this clone. The genes are TRBV27 and TRBJ2-3, with D perhaps matching TRBD1 (6 bases). V shed 8 bases and J shed 4 bases, with 16 bases lying between them. The germline gives CDR1 MNHEY, CDR2 SMNVEV (reference sequence). This CDR3 is built from 14 residues. The CDR3 is CASRGGLSSDTQYF. DNA of the CDR3: TGTGCCAGCCGAGGGGGTTTAAGTTCAGATACGCAGTATTTT.

The CDR3 here is CASSLAGHLTSYEQYF. CDR3 coding DNA: TGTGCCAGCAGCTTAGCGGGACACTTGACTTCCTACGAGCAGTACTTC. The chain joins TRBV7-9 to TRBJ2-7, with D possibly being TRBD1 (6 bases). Germline values: CDR1 SEHNR, CDR2 FQNEAQ (reference sequence). CDR3 size: 16 residues. V lost 0 bases to trimming and J lost 1 base, with 13 bases between them.

The rearrangement joins TRBV5-8 to TRBJ1-1, with D tentatively TRBD1 (5 bases). The germline V gene has CDR1 SGHTS and CDR2 YDEGEE. The ends were cut back, 4 bases at V and 6 bases at J, with 16 bases in the middle. The CDR3 has 14 amino acids. Here the CDR3 DNA reads TGTGCCAGCAGCCCCGATCAGGGTTCTTCTGAAGCTTTCTTT. This encodes CASSPDQGSSEAFF.

This chain uses TRBV27 with TRBJ2-7; D unresolved. This CDR3 is 14 amino acids long. Germline-derived CDR1 and CDR2 are MNHEY and SMNVEV (reference sequence). V lost 2 bases to trimming and J lost 2 bases, with 10 bases between them. CDR3 sequence: CASSLGRLPYEQYF. The CDR3 nucleotides are TGTGCCAGCAGTTTAGGACGTCTCCCCTACGAGCAGTACTTC.

This chain links TRBV27 with TRBJ2-3; TRBD2 might be the D (5 bases). V lost 4 bases, J lost 4 bases, and 15 bases lay in between. This CDR3 is built from 15 residues. Germline CDR1 is MNHEY and CDR2 is SMNVEV (reference sequence). DNA for the CDR3: TGTGCCAGCAGTTCCCCCGGACTGTCCGCAGATACGCAGTATTTT. Translation gives CASSSPGLSADTQYF.

The chain couples TRBV6-1 to TRBJ1-1; no firm D call. CDR3 length: 15 residues. Trimming removed 1 base at V and 3 bases at J, with 12 bases between. CDR1 and CDR2 (germline): MNHNS, SASEGT. CDR3: CASSEGGRRYTEAFF. The CDR3, as DNA: TGTGCCAGCAGTGAAGGCGGCAGGAGGTACACTGAAGCTTTCTTT.

CDR3 DNA: TGTGCCAGCAGCGTAGGAGGGGGCTTTGGGGCCAACGTCCTGACTTTC. As protein: CASSVGGGFGANVLTF. V and J are TRBV9 and TRBJ2-6; 7 bases fit TRBD1. The CDR3 has 16 amino acids. Losses at the gene ends were 0 bases for V and 3 bases for J; bases not matched to a gene: 3. Germline CDR1 reads SGDLS; CDR2 reads YYNGEE.